This record covers a single T cell receptor beta chain. What antigen it recognizes has not been identified. Base qualities are not recorded, but no much larger clone differs from it by a single base. The source of the sample is a study of T cell responses to AZD1222 COVID-19 vaccine (dated by TCRdb to 2020 to 2022). Some background on the complete study: TCR sequencing was performed for about 240 trial participants, of whom approximately 200 were given two doses of AZD1222 and approximately 25 were given two doses of MenACWY control vaccine. Trial participants were enrolled by age into subgroups of 18-55, 56-69 and 70-plus years, and roughly 150, 30 and 60 TCR-sequenced participants, respectively, were included in these subgroups.

The CDR3 numbers 18 residues from cysteine through phenylalanine. Only the CDR3 DNA stays, 54 bases, in frame from base 1. Trimming at the junction amounts to 0 bases on V and 6 bases on J, and the germline ends lie 21 bases apart. CDR1 and CDR2 (SGHRS, YFSETQ) derive from the germline V gene. The time point label here, explained by the study, means: about 28 days (+/-7) after the second vaccine dose. AZD1222 recipients whose second dose came at about 4 weeks and those whose second dose came at about 12 weeks were combined into one group, since spike-specific TCR depth and breadth did not differ between the two schedules. Samples from vaccinated people were obtained from the UK trials COV001 and COV002, which included a single-blind randomized controlled phase 2/3 trial of AZD1222 (ChAdOx1 nCoV-19) in healthy adults. For TCRbeta chain sequencing, PBMC samples were collected from trial participants at day 0 and at day 28 after the second dose.

The CDR3 regions of human TCRbeta chains were analyzed by immunosequencing. As for the original processing: TCRs in the repertoires were compared against a reference library of SARS-CoV-2-specific TCRs that had been generated with the MIRA antigen-specificity platform. Breadth meant the fraction of unique TCRs that were SARS-CoV-2-associated, whereas depth meant the fraction of total T cells that were SARS-CoV-2-associated. Each spike-specific TCR was assigned to its reactive spike region and to a CD4 or CD8 class using the MIRA data. Log10-transformed breadth and depth values were compared by one-way ANOVA with Sidak's multiple comparisons tests. TCRdb obtained this table from immuneACCESS and retained in-frame rearrangements with V and J assigned. These tables miss some clones; where compared with another copy, unresolved V genes account for less than half of the shortfall, and the remainder is unexplained. Clone size and the V and J calls come from that table; the DNA yielded D and trimming. The sample profile shows approximately 120,000 clones; roughly nine tenths of them were found once. Of the sample, approximately 9.4% falls within the top ten clones.

The research as a whole found: The 56-69-year group was small, and its depth increase did not reach significance, likely because of low power. After two AZD1222 doses, both the breadth and the depth of spike-specific TCRs were significantly higher than at day 0 and than in MenACWY recipients. Most participants were white British and females outnumbered males, and the authors suggested that clonal diversity may have been underestimated. The vaccine-associated CD4 TCRs covered the entire spike protein, and the dominant responses fell in regions 160-218 and 743-854. Conclusions about previously exposed vaccinees were limited because only 5 or 6 AZD1222 recipients were SARS-CoV-2 seropositive at baseline. Epitopes outside the regions mutated in the B.1.351 and B.1.1.7 variants were reportedly recognized by nearly half of the unique spike-specific TCRs. Because no samples from the day 14 peak response were available, repertoires could be characterized only after the peak T cell response.

The sample here was peripheral blood, taken 28 days after the second AZD1222 dose. This TCR came from an adult who received the AZD1222 COVID-19 vaccine. The V and J genes are TRBV5-1 and TRBJ2-2, with a tentative D call of TRBD1 or TRBD2, each matching 6 bases. The CDR3 amino acid sequence is: CASSLAVGPGAGSGELFF. The base sequence is TGCGCCAGCAGCTTGGCCGTGGGGCCGGGGGCAGGATCCGGGGAGCTGTTTTTT.